A selection of T cell receptor beta chains follows, all from one sample in a study of blood T cell repertoires in COVID-19. Produced via immunoSEQ multiplex PCR; TCRdb's table is partial and in-frame only. The sample includes about 180,000 clones, 88% of them seen just once. Sequencing input: PBMCs or T cells enriched from blood (not recorded which). These receptors were collected from a woman between 18 and 30 years old who had recovered from COVID-19. Both conserved end residues are part of each CDR3. D genes are given only for firm matches. The size of a clone is reported for some rows only, either as once, few or many, or as a class for expanded clones.

D	J	size	V	DNA	CDR3
TRBD1	TRBJ1-2	NA	TRBV19	TGTGCCAGTAGTACCAATACAGGGGCCCTAAACTATGGCTACACCTTC	CASSTNTGALNYGYTF
TRBD2	TRBJ2-1	NA	TRBV29-1	TGCAGCGTTGAAGGTTGGACTAGCGGAAACAATGAGCAGTTCTTC	CSVEGWTSGNNEQFF
TRBD1	TRBJ1-5	NA	TRBV18	TGTGCCAGCTCACCGGGACAGATAAATCAGCCCCAGCATTTT	CASSPGQINQPQHF
TRBD1	TRBJ2-5	NA	TRBV29-1	TGCAGCGTAGCCAGGGGGGAGACCCAGTACTTC	CSVARGETQYF
TRBD1	TRBJ2-7	once	TRBV5-1	TGCGCCAGCAGCTTGGGGGACAGCTATCGCTACGAGCAGTACTTC	CASSLGDSYRYEQYF
NA	TRBJ2-5	NA	TRBV29-1	TGCAGCGTTTCAGGGGGGTACCAAGAGACCCAGTACTTC	CSVSGGYQETQYF
NA	TRBJ2-5	NA	TRBV3-1/TRBV3-2	TGTGCCAGCAGCCACAACCCTGGGGCCAGAGATGAGACCCAGTACTTC	CASSHNPGARDETQYF
NA	TRBJ1-1	NA	TRBV18	TGTGCCAGCTCACCGCAACGAGGGAACACTGAAGCTTTCTTT	CASSPQRGNTEAFF
NA	TRBJ1-1	NA	TRBV28	TGTGCCAGCAGTTTATCCCTCCGGGTCGAAGCTTTCTTT	CASSLSLRVEAFF
NA	TRBJ2-2	NA	TRBV24-1	TGTGCCACCACGGGCCCCGCGGGCACCGGGGAGCTGTTTTTT	CATTGPAGTGELFF
TRBD2	TRBJ2-1	NA	TRBV27	TGTGCCAGCAGTCTTCTTCCACGCGGGAGTCTTAATGAGCAGTTCTTC	CASSLLPRGSLNEQFF
NA	TRBJ2-3	NA	TRBV9	TGTGCCAGCAGCCCCTGGGACTCCCCCACAGATACGCAGTATTTT	CASSPWDSPTDTQYF
TRBD1	TRBJ2-7	once	TRBV6-2/TRBV6-3	TGTGCCAGCAGTCATACCGTTCAGGGGGCGAGGTCCTACGAGCAGTACTTC	CASSHTVQGARSYEQYF
NA	TRBJ1-4	NA	TRBV25-1	TGTGCCAGCAGTAAATGGGGGGTAGCCGAGGAAAAACTGTTTTTT	CASSKWGVAEEKLFF
TRBD1	TRBJ1-1	NA	TRBV2	TGTGCCAGCAGTCGGGACAGGGGAGTTAAAGCTTTCTTT	CASSRDRGVKAFF
NA	TRBJ2-1	NA	TRBV5-4	TGTGCCAGCAGCATTCCGGGACTTCACAATGAGCAGTTCTTC	CASSIPGLHNEQFF
TRBD2	TRBJ2-7	NA	TRBV4-1	TGCGCCAGCAGCCAAGATGAAGCGGGAGGGAGCGAGCAGTACTTC	CASSQDEAGGSEQYF
TRBD2	TRBJ2-1	NA	TRBV7-2	TGTGCCAGCAGCTTATCGGGAGGGGGTTATGAGCAGTTCTTC	CASSLSGGGYEQFF
TRBD1	TRBJ1-4	NA	TRBV6-5	TGTGCCAGCAGTTATGGGGGGACAGGGGTTGGCGAAAAACTGTTTTTT	CASSYGGTGVGEKLFF
TRBD2	TRBJ2-7	NA	TRBV11-2	TGTGCCAGCAGCTTAGGCAGGGTAGTGGGAGGGTACGAGCAGTACTTC	CASSLGRVVGGYEQYF
NA	TRBJ2-3	NA	TRBV7-2	TGTGCCAGCAGCATGGGGCATGGCGATACGCAGTATTTT	CASSMGHGDTQYF
TRBD2	TRBJ2-5	NA	TRBV4-1	TGCGCCAGCAGCCAAGAGGGAACCCGGGGGGGGACCCAGTACTTC	CASSQEGTRGGTQYF
NA	TRBJ1-6	NA	TRBV7-8	TGTGCCAGCAGCTTCTCGGGCGGGAATTCACCCCTCCACTTT	CASSFSGGNSPLHF
TRBD1	TRBJ2-5	NA	TRBV7-2	TGTGCCAGCAGCGTATCAGACAGGGGGCGCTTAGTAAAAGAGACCCAGTACTTC	CASSVSDRGRLVKETQYF
NA	TRBJ2-3	NA	TRBV28	TGTGCCACCGACGATTGGGGGCTCACAGATACGCAGTATTTT	CATDDWGLTDTQYF
NA	TRBJ1-4	few	TRBV12-3/TRBV12-4	TGTGCCAGCAGTTTAACCGACAAAAAACTGTTTTTT	CASSLTDKKLFF
TRBD1	TRBJ2-2	NA	TRBV7-8	TGTGCCAGCAGCTTAGTCGGGACAGGGGATTTTTACGGCGGGGAGCTGTTTTTT	CASSLVGTGDFYGGELFF
NA	TRBJ1-1	NA	TRBV28	TGTGCCAGCATCAACCGCGGAGGAACGAACACTGAAGCTTTCTTT	CASINRGGTNTEAFF
NA	TRBJ1-6	NA	TRBV6-2/TRBV6-3	TGTGCCAGCAGTTACAGCTTCGACCGCGACCTAGTATCACCCCTCCACTTT	CASSYSFDRDLVSPLHF
NA	TRBJ1-2	NA	TRBV6-5	TGTGCCAGCAGCACAACGGCATCGGGAGATGGCTACACCTTC	CASSTTASGDGYTF
TRBD2	TRBJ2-7	NA	TRBV5-8	TGTGCCAGCAGCCCGGCCGGGGGAGGGGTCGAGCAGTACTTC	CASSPAGGGVEQYF
NA	TRBJ2-7	NA	TRBV12-1	TGTGCCAGCAGCTTTAAGTCGGGGGAGGGCTACGAGCAGTACTTC	CASSFKSGEGYEQYF
TRBD2	TRBJ2-3	NA	TRBV2	TGTGCCAGCAGAAGAATAGCGGGGGGGTCGGATACGCAGTATTTT	CASRRIAGGSDTQYF